This TCR beta chain comes out of a study of shared clonotypes between healthy human individuals. Points from the study as a whole: Represented genetic and exposure-history diversity was restricted by having few donors.

This clone was seen a few times. Its target is unknown. Looked up from germline, CDR1 is SEHNR and CDR2 is FQNEAQ (reference sequence). The ends lost 8 bases at V and 7 bases at J; junction bases unmatched: 9. There are 15 residues in the CDR3. Method: immunoSEQ multiplex PCR; TCRdb's copy keeps in-frame clones and lacks some. In the table there are about 1 million clones, around 74% of which are singletons. Negatively enriched CD4+ T cells were divided by CD45RA into naive and memory. The chain combines TRBV7-9 with TRBJ1-6; 9 bases match TRBD1. The clonotype comes from a man aged 18 to 30 in good health. The sequencing sample was made of memory CD4+ T cells sorted from blood. As for subset: CD45RA-negative fraction. CDR3 amino acids: CASSRMGQGNSPLHF. The CDR3 nucleotides are TGTGCCAGCTCCCGCATGGGACAGGGAAATTCACCCCTCCACTTT.